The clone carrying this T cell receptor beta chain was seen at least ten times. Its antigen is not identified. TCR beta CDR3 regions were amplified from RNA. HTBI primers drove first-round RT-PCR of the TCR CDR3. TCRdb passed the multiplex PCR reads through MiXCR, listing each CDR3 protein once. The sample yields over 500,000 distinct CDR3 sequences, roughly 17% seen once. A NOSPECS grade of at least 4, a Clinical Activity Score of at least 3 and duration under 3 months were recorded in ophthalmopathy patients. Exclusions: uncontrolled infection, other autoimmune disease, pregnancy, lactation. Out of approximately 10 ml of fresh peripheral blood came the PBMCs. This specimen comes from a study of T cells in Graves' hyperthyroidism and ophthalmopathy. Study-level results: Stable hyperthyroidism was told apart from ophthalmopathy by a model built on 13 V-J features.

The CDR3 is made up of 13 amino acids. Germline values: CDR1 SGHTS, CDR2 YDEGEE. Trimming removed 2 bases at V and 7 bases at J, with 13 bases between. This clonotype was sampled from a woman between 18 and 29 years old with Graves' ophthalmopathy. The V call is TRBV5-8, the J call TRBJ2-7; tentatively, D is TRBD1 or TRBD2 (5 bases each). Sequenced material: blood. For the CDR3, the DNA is TGTGCCAGCAGCTTAATGGGACCCAATGAGCAGTACTTC. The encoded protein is CASSLMGPNEQYF.